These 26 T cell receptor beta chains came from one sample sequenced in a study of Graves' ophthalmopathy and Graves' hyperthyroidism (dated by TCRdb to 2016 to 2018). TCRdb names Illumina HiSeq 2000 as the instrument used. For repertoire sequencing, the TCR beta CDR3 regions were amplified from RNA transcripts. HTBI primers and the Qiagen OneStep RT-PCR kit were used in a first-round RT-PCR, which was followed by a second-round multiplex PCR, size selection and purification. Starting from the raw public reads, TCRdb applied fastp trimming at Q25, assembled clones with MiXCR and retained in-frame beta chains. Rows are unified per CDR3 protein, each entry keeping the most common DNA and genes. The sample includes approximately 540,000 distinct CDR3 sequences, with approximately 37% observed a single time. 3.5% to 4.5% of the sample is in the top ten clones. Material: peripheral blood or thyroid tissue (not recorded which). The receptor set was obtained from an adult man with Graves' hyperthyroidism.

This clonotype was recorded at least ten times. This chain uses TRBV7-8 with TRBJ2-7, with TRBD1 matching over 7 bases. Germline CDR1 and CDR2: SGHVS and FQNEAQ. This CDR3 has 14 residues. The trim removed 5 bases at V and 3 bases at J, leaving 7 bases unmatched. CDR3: CASSGTELNYEQYF. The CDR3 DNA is TGTGCCAGCAGCGGGACAGAGCTTAACTACGAGCAGTACTTC.

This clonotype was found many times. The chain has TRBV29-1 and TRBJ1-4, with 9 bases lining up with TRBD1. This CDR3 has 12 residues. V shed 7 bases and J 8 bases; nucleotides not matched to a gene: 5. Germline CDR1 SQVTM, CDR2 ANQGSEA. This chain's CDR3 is CSGGQGLEKLFF. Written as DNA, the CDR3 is TGCAGCGGAGGACAGGGGCTGGAAAAACTGTTTTTT.

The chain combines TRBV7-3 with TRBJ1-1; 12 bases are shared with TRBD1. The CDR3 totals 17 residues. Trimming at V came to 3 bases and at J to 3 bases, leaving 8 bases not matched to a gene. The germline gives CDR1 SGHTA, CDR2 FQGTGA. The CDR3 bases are TGTGCCAGCAGCTTCCGGGACAGGGGGCGCGAGGACACTGAAGCTTTCTTT. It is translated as CASSFRDRGREDTEAFF. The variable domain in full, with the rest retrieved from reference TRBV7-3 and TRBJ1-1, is GAGVSQTPSNKVTEKGKYVELRCDPISGHTALYWYRQSLGQGPEFLIYFQGTGAADDSGLPNDRFFAVRPEGSVSTLKIQRTERGDSAVYLCASSFRDRGREDTEAFFGQGTRLTVV.

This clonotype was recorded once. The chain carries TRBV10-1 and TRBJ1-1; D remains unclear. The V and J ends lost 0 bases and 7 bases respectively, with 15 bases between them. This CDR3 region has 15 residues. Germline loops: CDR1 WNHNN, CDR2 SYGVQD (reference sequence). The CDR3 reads CASSESNLGSGEAFF. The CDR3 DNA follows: TGCGCCAGCAGTGAGTCGAATCTAGGGTCCGGTGAAGCTTTCTTT.

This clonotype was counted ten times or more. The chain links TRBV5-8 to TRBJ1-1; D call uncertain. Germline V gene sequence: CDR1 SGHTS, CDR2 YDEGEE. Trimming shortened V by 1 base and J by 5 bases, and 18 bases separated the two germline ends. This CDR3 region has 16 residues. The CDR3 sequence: CASSLSLGVTGTEAFF. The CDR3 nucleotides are TGTGCCAGCAGCTTGAGCCTCGGGGTCACGGGGACTGAAGCTTTCTTT.

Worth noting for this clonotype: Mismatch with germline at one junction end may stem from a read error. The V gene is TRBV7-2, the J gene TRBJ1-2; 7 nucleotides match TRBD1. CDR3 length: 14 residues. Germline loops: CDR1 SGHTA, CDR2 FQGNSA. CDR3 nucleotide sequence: TGTGCCAGCAGCCAAGAGGGACAGTCCTATGGCTGCACCTTC. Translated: CASSQEGQSYGCTF.

The CDR3 nucleotides read TGTGCCATCAGTGCTAAGACTAGCGGGAATGAGCAGTTCTTC. This codes for CAISAKTSGNEQFF. The V and J genes are TRBV10-3 and TRBJ2-7; 10 bases align to TRBD2. The assigned J gene may be wrong: the sequence end matches TRBJ2-1 better. The CDR3 extends over 14 amino acids. Germline assignment: CDR1 ENHRY and CDR2 SYGVKD.

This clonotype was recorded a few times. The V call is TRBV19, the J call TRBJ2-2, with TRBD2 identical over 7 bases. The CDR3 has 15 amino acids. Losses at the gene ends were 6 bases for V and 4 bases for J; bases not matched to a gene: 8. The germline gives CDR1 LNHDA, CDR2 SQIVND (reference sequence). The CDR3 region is CASRYEGRVTGELFF. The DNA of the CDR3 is TGTGCCAGTAGATACGAGGGGAGGGTCACCGGGGAGCTGTTTTTT.

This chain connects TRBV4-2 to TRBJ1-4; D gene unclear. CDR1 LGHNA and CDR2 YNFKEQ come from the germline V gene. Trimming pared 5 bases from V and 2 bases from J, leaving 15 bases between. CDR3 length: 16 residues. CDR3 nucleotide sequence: TGTGCCAGCAGCGGAATGGTAACAGATACTAATGAAAAACTGTTTTTT. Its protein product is CASSGMVTDTNEKLFF.

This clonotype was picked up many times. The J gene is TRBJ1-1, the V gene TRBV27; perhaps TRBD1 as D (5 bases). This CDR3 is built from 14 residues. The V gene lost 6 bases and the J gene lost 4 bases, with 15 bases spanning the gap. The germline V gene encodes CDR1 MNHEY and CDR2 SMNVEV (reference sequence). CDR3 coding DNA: TGTGCCAGCAGCCTCTCGGGACTGGGCACTGAAGCTTTCTTT. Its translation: CASSLSGLGTEAFF.

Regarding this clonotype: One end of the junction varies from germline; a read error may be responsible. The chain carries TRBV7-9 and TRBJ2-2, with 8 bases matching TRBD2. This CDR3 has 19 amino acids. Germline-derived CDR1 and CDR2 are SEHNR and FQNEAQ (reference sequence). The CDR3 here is CASAPRLASSRENIGELFF. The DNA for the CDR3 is TGTGCCAGCGCCCCCCGACTAGCGAGTAGTAGGGAGAACATCGGGGAGCTGTTTTTT.

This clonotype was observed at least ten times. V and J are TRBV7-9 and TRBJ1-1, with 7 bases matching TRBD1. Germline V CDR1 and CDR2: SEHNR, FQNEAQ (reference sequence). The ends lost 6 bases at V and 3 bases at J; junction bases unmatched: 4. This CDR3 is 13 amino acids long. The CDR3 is CASRTDRDTEAFF. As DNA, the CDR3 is TGTGCCAGCAGAACCGACAGGGACACTGAAGCTTTCTTT.

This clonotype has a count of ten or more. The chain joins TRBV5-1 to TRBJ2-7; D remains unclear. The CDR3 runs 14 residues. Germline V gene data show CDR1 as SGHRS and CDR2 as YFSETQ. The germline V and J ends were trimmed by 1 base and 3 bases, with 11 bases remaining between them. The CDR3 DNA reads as TGCGCCAGCAGCTTGTTATTGGGCAGCTACGAGCAGTACTTC. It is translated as CASSLLLGSYEQYF.

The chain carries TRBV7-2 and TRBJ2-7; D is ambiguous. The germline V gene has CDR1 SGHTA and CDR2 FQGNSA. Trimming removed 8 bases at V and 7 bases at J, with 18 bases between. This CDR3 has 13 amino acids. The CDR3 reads CASGRKPIGEQYF. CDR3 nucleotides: TGTGCCAGCGGCCGGAAACCGATCGGGGAGCAGTACTTC.

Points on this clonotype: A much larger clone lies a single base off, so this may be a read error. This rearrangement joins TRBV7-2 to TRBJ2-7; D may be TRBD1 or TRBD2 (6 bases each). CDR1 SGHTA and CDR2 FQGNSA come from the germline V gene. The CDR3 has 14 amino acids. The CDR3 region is CASSQGGNSYERYF. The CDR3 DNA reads TGCGCCAGCAGCCAAGGGGGGAACTCCTACGAGCGGTACTTC. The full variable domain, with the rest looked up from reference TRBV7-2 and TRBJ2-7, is GAGVSQSPSNKVTEKGKDVELRCDPISGHTALYWYRQSLGQGLEFLIYFQGNSAPDKSGLPSDRFSAERTGGSVSTLTIQRTQQEDSAVYLCASSQGGNSYERYFGPGTRLTVT.

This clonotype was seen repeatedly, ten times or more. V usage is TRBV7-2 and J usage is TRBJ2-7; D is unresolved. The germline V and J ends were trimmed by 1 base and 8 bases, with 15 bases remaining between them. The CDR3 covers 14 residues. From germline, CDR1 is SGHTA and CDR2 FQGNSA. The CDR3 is CASSLDSFSNKQYF. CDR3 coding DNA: TGTGCCAGCAGCTTAGATAGTTTCTCCAACAAGCAGTACTTC. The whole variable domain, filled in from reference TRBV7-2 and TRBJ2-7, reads GAGVSQSPSNKVTEKGKDVELRCDPISGHTALYWYRQSLGQGLEFLIYFQGNSAPDKSGLPSDRFSAERTGGSVSTLTIQRTQQEDSAVYLCASSLDSFSNKQYFGPGTRLTVT.

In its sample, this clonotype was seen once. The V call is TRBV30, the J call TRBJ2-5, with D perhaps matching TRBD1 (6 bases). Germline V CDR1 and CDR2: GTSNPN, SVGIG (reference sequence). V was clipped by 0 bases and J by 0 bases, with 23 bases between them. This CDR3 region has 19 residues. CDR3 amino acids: CAWSVRWGLLLAYQETQYF. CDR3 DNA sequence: TGTGCCTGGAGTGTACGATGGGGGCTGCTCCTGGCTTACCAAGAGACCCAGTACTTC. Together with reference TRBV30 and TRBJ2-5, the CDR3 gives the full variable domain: SQTIHQWPATLVQPVGSPLSLECTVEGTSNPNLYWYRQAAGRGLQLLFYSVGIGQISSEVPQNLSASRPQDRQFILSSKKLLLSDSGFYLCAWSVRWGLLLAYQETQYFGPGTRLLVL.

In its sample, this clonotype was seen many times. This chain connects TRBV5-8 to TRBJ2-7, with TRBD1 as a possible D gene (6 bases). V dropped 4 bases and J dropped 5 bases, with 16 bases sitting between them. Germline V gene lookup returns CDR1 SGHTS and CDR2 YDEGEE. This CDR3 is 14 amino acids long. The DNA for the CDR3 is TGTGCCAGCAGCCAATCAAACGACAGGAACGAGCAGTACTTC. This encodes CASSQSNDRNEQYF.

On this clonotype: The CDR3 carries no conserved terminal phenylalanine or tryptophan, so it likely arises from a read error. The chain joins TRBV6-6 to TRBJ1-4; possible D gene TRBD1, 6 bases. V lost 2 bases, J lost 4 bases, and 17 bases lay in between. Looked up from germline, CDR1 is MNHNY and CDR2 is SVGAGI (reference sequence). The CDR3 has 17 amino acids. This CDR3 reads CASSYGPQGASNEKLFL. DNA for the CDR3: TGTGCCAGCAGTTACGGGCCACAGGGAGCCAGTAATGAAAAACTGTTTCTT.

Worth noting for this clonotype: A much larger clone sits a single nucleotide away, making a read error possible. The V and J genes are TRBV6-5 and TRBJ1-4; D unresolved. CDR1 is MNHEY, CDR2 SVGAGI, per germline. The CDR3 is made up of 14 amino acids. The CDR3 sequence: CARSPRSFNEKLFF. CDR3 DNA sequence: TGTGCCCGCAGTCCTAGGTCCTTTAATGAAAAACTGTTTTTT.

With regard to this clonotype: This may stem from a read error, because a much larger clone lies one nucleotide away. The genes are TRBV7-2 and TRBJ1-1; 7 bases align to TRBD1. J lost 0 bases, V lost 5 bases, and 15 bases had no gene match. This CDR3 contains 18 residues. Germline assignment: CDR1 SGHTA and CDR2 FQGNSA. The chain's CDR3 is CASSSLGQIVSMNTEAFF. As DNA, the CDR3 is TGTGCCAGCAGCAGCTTGGGACAGATAGTATCCATGAACACTGAAGCTTTCTTT.

In DNA form, the CDR3 reads TGTGCCAGCAGGGGACAGGGCTATAATTCACCCCTCCACTTT. It encodes CASRGQGYNSPLHF. The chain carries TRBV2 and TRBJ1-6, with TRBD1 matching 9 bases. CDR1 SNHLY and CDR2 FYNNEI come from the germline V gene. Trimming at V came to 6 bases and at J to 3 bases, leaving 0 bases not matched to a gene. This CDR3 has 14 amino acids.

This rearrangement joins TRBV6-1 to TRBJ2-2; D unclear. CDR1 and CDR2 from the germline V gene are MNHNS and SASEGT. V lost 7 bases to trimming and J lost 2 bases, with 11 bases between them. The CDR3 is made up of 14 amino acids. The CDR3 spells CASIRTFNTGELFF. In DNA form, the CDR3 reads TGTGCCAGCATTCGCACCTTTAACACCGGGGAGCTGTTTTTT.

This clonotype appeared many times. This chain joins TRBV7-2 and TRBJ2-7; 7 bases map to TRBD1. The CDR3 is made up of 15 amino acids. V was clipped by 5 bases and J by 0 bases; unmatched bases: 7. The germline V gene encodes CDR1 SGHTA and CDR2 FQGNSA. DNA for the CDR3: TGTGCCAGCAGCCCGACAGGGCCCAACTCCTACGAGCAGTACTTC. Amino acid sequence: CASSPTGPNSYEQYF. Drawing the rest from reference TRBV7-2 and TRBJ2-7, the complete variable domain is GAGVSQSPSNKVTEKGKDVELRCDPISGHTALYWYRQSLGQGLEFLIYFQGNSAPDKSGLPSDRFSAERTGGSVSTLTIQRTQQEDSAVYLCASSPTGPNSYEQYFGPGTRLTVT.

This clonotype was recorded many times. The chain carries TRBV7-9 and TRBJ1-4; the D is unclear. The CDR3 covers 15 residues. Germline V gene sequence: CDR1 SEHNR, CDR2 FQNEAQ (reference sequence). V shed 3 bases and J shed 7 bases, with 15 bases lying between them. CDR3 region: CASSLEPVSGEKLFF. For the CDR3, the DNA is TGTGCCAGCAGCTTGGAACCGGTGTCGGGTGAAAAACTGTTTTTT.

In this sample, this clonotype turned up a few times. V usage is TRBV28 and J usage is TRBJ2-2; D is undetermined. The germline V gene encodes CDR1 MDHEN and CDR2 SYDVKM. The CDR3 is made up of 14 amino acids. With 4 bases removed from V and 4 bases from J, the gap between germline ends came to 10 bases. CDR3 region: CASSWSTSTGELFF. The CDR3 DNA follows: TGTGCCAGCAGTTGGTCAACATCCACCGGGGAGCTGTTTTTT.